Sequencing of this T cell receptor beta chain was carried out in a study of radiotherapy plus CTLA-4 blockade in lung cancer. Study-wide background: Objective response rate was roughly 19%; disease control rate, 31%.

Data came from immunoSEQ multiplex PCR; TCRdb stores just in-frame clones and leaves some out. The sample carries around 120,000 clones, 75% to 80% recorded once. Study outcomes and limitations: Blood TCR clones of tumor origin expanded after radiotherapy plus ipilimumab.

Patients in the study, people with chemo-refractory metastatic non-small-cell lung cancer, received focal radiation plus ipilimumab CTLA-4 blockade. Notes on this clone: Its antigen is still unknown.

Germline V gives CDR1 SGHRS, CDR2 YFSETQ. The CDR3 runs 13 residues. Trimming removed 2 bases from V and 8 bases from J, with 11 bases in between. This sequence originates from a human donor with non-small cell lung cancer who had a partial response to radiotherapy plus ipilimumab. The sequences come from peripheral blood, collected from a patient treated with radiotherapy plus ipilimumab. The gene calls are TRBV5-1 and TRBJ2-1; D is ambiguous. The CDR3 loop reads CASSLNRPDEQFF. CDR3 nucleotide sequence: TGCGCCAGCAGCTTAAACAGACCGGATGAGCAGTTCTTC.